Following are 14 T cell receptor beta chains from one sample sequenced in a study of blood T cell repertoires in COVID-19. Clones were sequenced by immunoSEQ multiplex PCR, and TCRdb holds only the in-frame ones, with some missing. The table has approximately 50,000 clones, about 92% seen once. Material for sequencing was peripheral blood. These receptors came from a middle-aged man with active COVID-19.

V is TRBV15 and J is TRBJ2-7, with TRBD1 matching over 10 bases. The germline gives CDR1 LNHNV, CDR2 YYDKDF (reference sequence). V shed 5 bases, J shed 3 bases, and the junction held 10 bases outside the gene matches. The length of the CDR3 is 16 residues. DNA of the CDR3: TGTGCCACCAGCCCCCTCCCGAGGACAGGGGGCTACGAGCAGTACTTC. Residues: CATSPLPRTGGYEQYF. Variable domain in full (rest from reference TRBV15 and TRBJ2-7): DAMVIQNPRYQVTQFGKPVTLSCSQTLNHNVMYWYQQKSSQAPKLLFHYYDKDFNNEADTPDNFQSRRPNTSFCFLDIRSPGLGDTAMYLCATSPLPRTGGYEQYFGPGTRLTVT.

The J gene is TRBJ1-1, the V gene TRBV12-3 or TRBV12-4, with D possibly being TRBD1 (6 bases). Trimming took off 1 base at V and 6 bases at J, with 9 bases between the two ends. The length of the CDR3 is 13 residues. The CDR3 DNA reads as TGTGCCAGCAGTTTAGTCAGGGGAGCTGAAGCTTTCTTT. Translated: CASSLVRGAEAFF.

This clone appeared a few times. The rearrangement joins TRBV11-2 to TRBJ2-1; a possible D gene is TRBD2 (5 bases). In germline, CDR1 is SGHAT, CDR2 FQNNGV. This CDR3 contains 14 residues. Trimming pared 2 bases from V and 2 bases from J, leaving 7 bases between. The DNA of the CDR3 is TGTGCCAGCAGCTTATGGGAGACCTACAATGAGCAGTTCTTC. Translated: CASSLWETYNEQFF.

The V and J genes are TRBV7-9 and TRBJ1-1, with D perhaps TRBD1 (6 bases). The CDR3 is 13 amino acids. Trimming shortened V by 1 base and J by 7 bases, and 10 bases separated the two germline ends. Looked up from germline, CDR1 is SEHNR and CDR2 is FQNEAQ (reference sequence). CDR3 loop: CASSLVNRDEAFF. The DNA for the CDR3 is TGTGCCAGCAGCTTAGTAAACAGGGATGAAGCTTTCTTT.

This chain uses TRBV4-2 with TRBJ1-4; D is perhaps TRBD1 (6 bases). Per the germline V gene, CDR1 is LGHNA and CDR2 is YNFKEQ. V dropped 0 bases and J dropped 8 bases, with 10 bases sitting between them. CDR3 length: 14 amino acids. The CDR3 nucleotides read TGTGCCAGCAGCCAAGAAAGGACAGTGGAAAAACTGTTTTTT. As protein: CASSQERTVEKLFF.

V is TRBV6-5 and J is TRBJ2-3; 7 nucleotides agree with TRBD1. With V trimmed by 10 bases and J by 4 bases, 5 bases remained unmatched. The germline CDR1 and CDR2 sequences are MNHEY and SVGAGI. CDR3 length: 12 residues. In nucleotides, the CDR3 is TGTGCCACACGACAGGGCTCAGATACGCAGTATTTT. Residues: CATRQGSDTQYF.

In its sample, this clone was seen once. The CDR3 DNA is TGTGCCACCGCCCAGGGACAGGGAATCTCTGGAAACACCATATATTTT. Translating it yields CATAQGQGISGNTIYF. The rearrangement uses TRBV7-9 and TRBJ1-3; 9 bases map to TRBD1. This CDR3 spans 16 amino acids. CDR1 and CDR2 from the germline V gene are SEHNR and FQNEAQ (reference sequence). The junction had 10 bases not matched to a gene; V was cut back by 10 bases and J by 0 bases.

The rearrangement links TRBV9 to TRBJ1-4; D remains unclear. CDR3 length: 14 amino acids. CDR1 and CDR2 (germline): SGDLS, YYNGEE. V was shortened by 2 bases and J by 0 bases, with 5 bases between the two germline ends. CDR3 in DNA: TGTGCCAGCAGCGTCGGTGCAACTAATGAAAAACTGTTTTTT. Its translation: CASSVGATNEKLFF. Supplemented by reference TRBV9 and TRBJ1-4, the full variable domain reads DSGVTQTPKHLITATGQRVTLRCSPRSGDLSVYWYQQSLDQGLQFLIQYYNGEERAKGNILERFSAQQFPDLHSELNLSSLELGDSALYFCASSVGATNEKLFFGSGTQLSVL.

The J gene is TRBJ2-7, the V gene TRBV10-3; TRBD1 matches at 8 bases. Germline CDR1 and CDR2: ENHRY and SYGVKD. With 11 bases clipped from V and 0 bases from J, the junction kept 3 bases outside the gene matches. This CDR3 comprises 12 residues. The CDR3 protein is CAATGDSYEQYF. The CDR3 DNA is TGTGCCGCGACAGGGGACTCCTACGAGCAGTACTTC.

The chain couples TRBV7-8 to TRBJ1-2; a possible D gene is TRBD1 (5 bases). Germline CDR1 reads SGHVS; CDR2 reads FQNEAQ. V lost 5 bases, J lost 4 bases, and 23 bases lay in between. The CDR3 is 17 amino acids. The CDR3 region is CASSVTRATEIPYGYTF. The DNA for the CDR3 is TGTGCCAGCAGCGTAACACGCGCGACAGAAATCCCCTATGGCTACACCTTC. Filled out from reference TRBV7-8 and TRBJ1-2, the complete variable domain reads GAGVSQSPRYKVAKRGQDVALRCDPISGHVSLFWYQQALGQGPEFLTYFQNEAQLDKSGLPSDRFFAERPEGSVSTLKIQRTQQEDSAVYLCASSVTRATEIPYGYTFGSGTRLTVV.

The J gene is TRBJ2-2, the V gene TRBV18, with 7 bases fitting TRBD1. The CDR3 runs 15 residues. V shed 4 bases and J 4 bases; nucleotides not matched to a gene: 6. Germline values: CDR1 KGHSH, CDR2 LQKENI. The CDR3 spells CASSQGARGTGELFF. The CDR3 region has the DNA TGTGCCAGCTCACAGGGGGCTCGGGGCACCGGGGAGCTGTTTTTT.

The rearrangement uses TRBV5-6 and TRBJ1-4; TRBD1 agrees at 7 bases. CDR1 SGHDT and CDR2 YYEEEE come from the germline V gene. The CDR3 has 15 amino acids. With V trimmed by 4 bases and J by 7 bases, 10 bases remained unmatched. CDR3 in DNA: TGTGCCAGCAGCCGATACAGGGGAGGTTTTGAAAAACTGTTTTTT. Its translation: CASSRYRGGFEKLFF.

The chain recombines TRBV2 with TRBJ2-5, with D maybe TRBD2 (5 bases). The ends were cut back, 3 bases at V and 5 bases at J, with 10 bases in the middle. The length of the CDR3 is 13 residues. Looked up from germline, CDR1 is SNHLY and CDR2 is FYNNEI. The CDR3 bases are TGTGCCAGCAGTGAGCGTCGAGGGGAGACCCAGTACTTC. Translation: CASSERRGETQYF.

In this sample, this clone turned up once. CDR3 bases: TGTGCCAGCAGCTTAGGAGTGGTCAGGGGTCCAGATACGCAGTATTTT. Encoded protein: CASSLGVVRGPDTQYF. J is TRBJ2-3 and V is TRBV7-2, with D maybe TRBD1 (6 bases). The CDR3 runs to 16 residues. The V gene lost 1 base and the J gene lost 4 bases, with 15 bases spanning the gap. Per germline, CDR1 SGHTA and CDR2 FQGNSA.